The rows below give T cell receptor beta chains drawn from one sample of a study of blood T cell repertoires in COVID-19. Sequencing was performed with immunoSEQ multiplex PCR; in TCRdb, only in-frame clones are kept and a portion is missing. The sample has approximately 110,000 clones; 60% to 85% are singletons. The sample taken for sequencing was peripheral blood. These receptors were taken from a human donor in a cohort sampled during active or convalescent COVID-19. Both conserved end residues are part of each CDR3.

CDR3 length: 15; V gene: TRBV19; J gene: TRBJ1-5; CDR3 protein: CASTSTDRGNQPQHF
CDR3 length: 15; V gene: TRBV24-1; J gene: TRBJ2-1; CDR3 protein: CATSDWTSGGHEQFF
CDR3 length: 14; V gene: TRBV6-5; J gene: TRBJ1-3; CDR3 protein: CAVLRGAAGNTIYF
CDR3 length: 13; V gene: TRBV5-6; J gene: TRBJ2-7; CDR3 protein: CASSLYLSVEQYF
CDR3 length: 15; V gene: TRBV3-1/TRBV3-2; J gene: TRBJ1-1; CDR3 protein: CASSQDQGASSQAFF
CDR3 length: 16; V gene: TRBV7-9; J gene: TRBJ2-7; CDR3 protein: CASSLAGRTSGGEQYF
CDR3 length: 12; V gene: TRBV12-3/TRBV12-4; J gene: TRBJ1-1; CDR3 protein: CASSFGQLEAFF
CDR3 length: 14; V gene: TRBV11-2; J gene: TRBJ1-3; CDR3 protein: CASSLVLSGNTIYF
CDR3 length: 14; V gene: TRBV7-2; J gene: TRBJ1-1; CDR3 protein: CASSPTPGGTEAFF
CDR3 length: 14; V gene: TRBV5-4; J gene: TRBJ1-2; CDR3 protein: CASSLGQGYYGYTF
CDR3 length: 14; V gene: TRBV29-1; J gene: TRBJ1-2; CDR3 protein: CSVNGGADHYGYTF
CDR3 length: 15; V gene: TRBV5-5; J gene: TRBJ2-7; CDR3 protein: CASSLGAGGAYEQYF
CDR3 length: 17; V gene: TRBV5-1; J gene: TRBJ2-4; CDR3 protein: CASSLLRGGLLEDIQYF
CDR3 length: 18; V gene: TRBV3-1/TRBV3-2; J gene: TRBJ2-5; CDR3 protein: CASSLRTTSGGRGETQYF
CDR3 length: 16; V gene: TRBV4-1; J gene: TRBJ2-1; CDR3 protein: CASSQGNSEHYNEQFF
CDR3 length: 10; V gene: TRBV20-1; J gene: TRBJ2-1; CDR3 protein: CSAGRPEQFF
CDR3 length: 13; V gene: TRBV4-2; J gene: TRBJ2-1; CDR3 protein: CASSQDGASEQFF
CDR3 length: 16; V gene: TRBV6-5; J gene: TRBJ2-3; CDR3 protein: CASSYRRGGAGDTQYF
CDR3 length: 12; V gene: TRBV3-1/TRBV3-2; J gene: TRBJ1-1; CDR3 protein: CASSQEGRGAFF
CDR3 length: 14; V gene: TRBV7-2; J gene: TRBJ2-1; CDR3 protein: CASSLVGAGEGQFF
CDR3 length: 14; V gene: TRBV27; J gene: TRBJ2-4; CDR3 protein: CASSLSRGRDIQYF
CDR3 length: 13; V gene: TRBV11-2; J gene: TRBJ2-7; CDR3 protein: CASSWGQAYEQYF
CDR3 length: 16; V gene: TRBV5-6; J gene: TRBJ1-4; CDR3 protein: CASSFYRGSTNEKLFF
CDR3 length: 13; V gene: TRBV20-1; J gene: TRBJ1-2; CDR3 protein: CSASRRGRHGYTF
CDR3 length: 13; V gene: TRBV7-2; J gene: TRBJ2-7; CDR3 protein: CASSFSHTYEQYF
CDR3 length: 13; V gene: TRBV10-3; J gene: TRBJ1-1; CDR3 protein: CAISHRVNTEAFF
CDR3 length: 15; V gene: TRBV24-1; J gene: TRBJ2-5; CDR3 protein: CATSEAGGGQETQYF
CDR3 length: 14; V gene: TRBV6-5; J gene: TRBJ2-7; CDR3 protein: CASSYWDSPYEQYF
CDR3 length: 15; V gene: TRBV27; J gene: TRBJ1-1; CDR3 protein: CASRKVDLRNTEAFF
CDR3 length: 13; V gene: TRBV5-1; J gene: TRBJ1-2; CDR3 protein: CASSLSGGHGYTF
CDR3 length: 13; V gene: TRBV6-1; J gene: TRBJ2-3; CDR3 protein: CASSETGARTQYF
CDR3 length: 15; V gene: TRBV5-8; J gene: TRBJ2-2; CDR3 protein: CASRRDRRSTGELFF
CDR3 length: 14; V gene: TRBV6-5; J gene: TRBJ1-5; CDR3 protein: CASTPGTGDQPQHF
CDR3 length: 15; V gene: TRBV24-1; J gene: TRBJ2-3; CDR3 protein: CATSDPQGLTDTQYF
CDR3 length: 14; V gene: TRBV5-4; J gene: TRBJ1-3; CDR3 protein: CASSNDRAGNTIYF
CDR3 length: 17; V gene: TRBV27; J gene: TRBJ1-3; CDR3 protein: CASSLRGTTDSGNTIYF
CDR3 length: 13; V gene: TRBV2; J gene: TRBJ2-2; CDR3 protein: CASTGTGVGELFF